What follows are 13 T cell receptor beta chains derived from one specimen sequenced in a study of HIV-infected children after antiretroviral therapy interruption. Unique molecular identifiers were included in an RNA-based 3' RACE TCR library. MiXCR was run by TCRdb on the 3' RACE reads, yielding one entry per CDR3 protein. This table has tens of thousands of distinct CDR3 sequences, around 4.1% appearing once. Treatment specified: PENTA 11 planned treatment interruption arm or continuous ART arm. The sample consisted of CD45RA+ CD4+ T cells from PBMCs, pooled from several time points, taken from a donor given antiretroviral therapy, either interrupted or continuous. The subset is: naive CD4+ CD45RA+ CD45RO- T cells. All receptors derive from a pool of human donors with HIV.

This clonotype was detected ten times or more. V usage is TRBV6-5 and J usage is TRBJ2-1; TRBD1 is a possible D gene (5 bases). This CDR3 has 16 amino acids. Germline V gene data show CDR1 as MNHEY and CDR2 as SVGAGI. Trimming removed 3 bases at V and 6 bases at J, with 18 bases between. CDR3: CASSYHRTHSPNEQFF. The CDR3 nucleotides read TGTGCCAGCAGTTATCACAGGACCCACTCCCCCAATGAGCAGTTCTTC.

The sample holds many counts of this clonotype. The chain is built from TRBV5-1 and TRBJ2-5, with a tentative D call TRBD1 (5 bases). CDR1 SGHRS and CDR2 YFSETQ come from the germline V gene. CDR3 size: 15 residues. V gave up 6 bases and J gave up 2 bases, with 17 bases separating them. DNA of the CDR3: TGCGCCAGCACCAAAATAGGGGCAGCGCAAGAGACCCAGTACTTC. This translates into CASTKIGAAQETQYF.

The sample holds many counts of this clonotype. This chain joins TRBV7-9 and TRBJ1-1, with 8 bases matching TRBD1. Germline V lookup: CDR1 SEHNR, CDR2 FQNEAQ (reference sequence). CDR3 length: 16 amino acids. V shed 5 bases, J shed 1 base, and the junction held 9 bases outside the gene matches. For the CDR3, the DNA is TGTGCCAGCAGCCCACTCCCCGGGACAGGGAACACTGAAGCTTTCTTT. It specifies CASSPLPGTGNTEAFF. The whole variable domain, filled in from reference TRBV7-9 and TRBJ1-1, reads DTGVSQNPRHKITKRGQNVTFRCDPISEHNRLYWYRQTLGQGPEFLTYFQNEAQLEKSRLLSDRFSAERPKGSFSTLEIQRTEQGDSAMYLCASSPLPGTGNTEAFFGQGTRLTVV.

In this sample, this clonotype turned up many times. A read error may produce the germline difference seen at one junction end. V and J are TRBV13 and TRBJ2-4, with TRBD2 as a possible D gene (7 bases). The CDR3 has 16 residues. Germline CDR1 and CDR2: PRHDT and FYEKMQ (reference sequence). The CDR3 bases are TGTGCCAGCTCTCTCTGGGGGGGCAGGACGCAAAACACCTTGTACTTT. This encodes CASSLWGGRTQNTLYF.

Ten or more counts support this clonotype. The chain employs TRBV5-4 and TRBJ1-2; D not certain. V was pared by 0 bases and J by 2 bases, with 8 bases between. Germline V CDR1 and CDR2: SGHNT, YYREEE (reference sequence). This CDR3 is 14 amino acids long. In DNA, the CDR3 is TGTGCCAGCAGCTTGGTTAGCGTCAACTATGGCTACACCTTC. Translation gives CASSLVSVNYGYTF.

V gene TRBV7-8 combines with J gene TRBJ1-5, with D uncertain. Per the germline V gene, CDR1 is SGHVS and CDR2 is FQNEAQ. Trimming pared 0 bases from V and 3 bases from J, leaving 6 bases between. This CDR3 has 14 residues. The CDR3 sequence: CASSLAGFNQPQHF. The CDR3, as DNA: TGTGCCAGCAGCTTAGCGGGTTTCAATCAGCCCCAGCATTTT.

This clonotype was seen many times. The V call is TRBV2, the J call TRBJ1-2; a possible D gene is TRBD1 (6 bases). Trimming took 6 bases from V and 7 from J, leaving 21 bases between them. CDR3 length equals 15 residues. Germline V lookup: CDR1 SNHLY, CDR2 FYNNEI. The CDR3 DNA follows: TGTGCCAGCAGCCTCTTAACAGGGTTCCCTGGTGGCTACACCTTC. It codes for CASSLLTGFPGGYTF.

Ten or more counts support this clonotype. V gene TRBV28 combines with J gene TRBJ2-1; 9 bases match TRBD2. CDR1 is MDHEN, CDR2 SYDVKM, per germline. The CDR3 loop spans 15 amino acids. V was clipped by 6 bases and J by 3 bases; unmatched bases: 6. The CDR3 bases are TGTGCCAGCAGCCCCTCTAGCGGGGACTACAATGAGCAGTTCTTC. This codes for CASSPSSGDYNEQFF. Drawing the rest from reference TRBV28 and TRBJ2-1, the complete variable domain is DVKVTQSSRYLVKRTGEKVFLECVQDMDHENMFWYRQDPGLGLRLIYFSYDVKMKEKGDIPEGYSVSREKKERFSLILESASTNQTSMYLCASSPSSGDYNEQFFGPGTRLTVL.

This clonotype was observed a few times. The rearrangement uses TRBV29-1 and TRBJ1-1; 10 bases match TRBD1. This CDR3 region has 12 residues. J was trimmed by 9 bases and V by 6 bases; bases with no gene match: 7. Germline V gene lookup returns CDR1 SQVTM and CDR2 ANQGSEA. This CDR3 reads CSVGTGEKKAFF. The CDR3, as DNA: TGCAGCGTAGGGACAGGGGAAAAGAAAGCTTTCTTT.

This clonotype was picked up many times. CDR3 sequence reads: CSARVQGFTQETQYF. In DNA, the CDR3 is TGCAGTGCTAGGGTACAGGGATTTACGCAAGAGACCCAGTACTTC. This chain connects TRBV20-1 to TRBJ2-5; D might be TRBD1 (6 bases). The CDR3 spans 15 residues. Germline lookup yields CDR1 DFQATT and CDR2 SNEGSKA (reference sequence). Trimming pared 3 bases from V and 2 bases from J, leaving 16 bases between.

This clonotype has at least ten counts. V and J are TRBV5-6 and TRBJ2-3; no definite D call. Germline CDR1 reads SGHDT; CDR2 reads YYEEEE. Deletions cut 1 base from V and 10 bases from J, with 7 bases between. The CDR3 totals 11 residues. CDR3 amino acids: CASSLNSPQYF. The CDR3 DNA sequence: TGTGCCAGCAGCTTGAACTCTCCGCAGTATTTT.

V gene TRBV28 combines with J gene TRBJ2-2; D gene unclear. The germline V gene encodes CDR1 MDHEN and CDR2 SYDVKM. The ends were cut back, 10 bases at V and 5 bases at J, with 5 bases in the middle. This CDR3 region has 10 residues. CDR3: CATTTGELFF. The DNA of the CDR3 is TGTGCCACCACTACCGGGGAGCTGTTTTTT.

The sample holds many counts of this clonotype. V is TRBV29-1 and J is TRBJ2-6; D is unresolved. The germline V gene has CDR1 SQVTM and CDR2 ANQGSEA. V shed 2 bases and J shed 0 bases, with 5 bases lying between them. CDR3 length: 14 residues. Written as DNA, the CDR3 is TGCAGCGTTGAACTGGACTCTGGGGCCAACGTCCTGACTTTC. Its protein is CSVELDSGANVLTF.